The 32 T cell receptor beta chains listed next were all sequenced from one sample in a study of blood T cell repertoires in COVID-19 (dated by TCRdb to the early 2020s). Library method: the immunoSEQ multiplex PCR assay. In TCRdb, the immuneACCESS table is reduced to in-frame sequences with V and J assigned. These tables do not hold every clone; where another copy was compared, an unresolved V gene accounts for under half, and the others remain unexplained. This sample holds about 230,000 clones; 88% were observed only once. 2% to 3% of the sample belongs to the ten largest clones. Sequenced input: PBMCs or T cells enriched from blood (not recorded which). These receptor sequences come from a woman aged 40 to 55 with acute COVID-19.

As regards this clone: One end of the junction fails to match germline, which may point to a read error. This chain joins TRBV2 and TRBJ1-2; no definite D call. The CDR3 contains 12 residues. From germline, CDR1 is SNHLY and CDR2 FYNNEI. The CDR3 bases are TGTGCCAGCAGTGAAGCCAACTTTGGCTACACCTTC. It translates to CASSEANFGYTF.

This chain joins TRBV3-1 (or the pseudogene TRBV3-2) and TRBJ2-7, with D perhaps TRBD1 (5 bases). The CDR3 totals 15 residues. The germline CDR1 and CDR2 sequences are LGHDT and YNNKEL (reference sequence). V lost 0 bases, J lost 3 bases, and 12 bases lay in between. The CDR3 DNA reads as TGTGCCAGCAGCCAAGACCCTACAGGCCTCTACGAGCAGTACGTC. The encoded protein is CASSQDPTGLYEQYV.

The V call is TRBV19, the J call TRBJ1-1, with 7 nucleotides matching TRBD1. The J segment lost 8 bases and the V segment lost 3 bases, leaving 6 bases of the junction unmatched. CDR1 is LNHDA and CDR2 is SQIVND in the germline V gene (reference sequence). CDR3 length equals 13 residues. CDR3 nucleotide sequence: TGTGCCAGTAGTATCTTTGACAGGGAGGAAGCTTTCTTT. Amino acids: CASSIFDREEAFF. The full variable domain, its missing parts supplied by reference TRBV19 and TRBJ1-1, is DGGITQSPKYLFRKEGQNVTLSCEQNLNHDAMYWYRQDPGQGLRLIYYSQIVNDFQKGDIAEGYSVSREKKESFPLTVTSAQKNPTAFYLCASSIFDREEAFFGQGTRLTVV.

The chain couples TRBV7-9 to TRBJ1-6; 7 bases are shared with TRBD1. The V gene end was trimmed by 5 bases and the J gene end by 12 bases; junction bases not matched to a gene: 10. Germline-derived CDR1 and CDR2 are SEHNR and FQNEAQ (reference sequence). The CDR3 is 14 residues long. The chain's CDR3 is CASSAPGQSLPLHF. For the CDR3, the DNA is TGTGCCAGCAGCGCTCCGGGACAGAGTTTACCCCTCCACTTT.

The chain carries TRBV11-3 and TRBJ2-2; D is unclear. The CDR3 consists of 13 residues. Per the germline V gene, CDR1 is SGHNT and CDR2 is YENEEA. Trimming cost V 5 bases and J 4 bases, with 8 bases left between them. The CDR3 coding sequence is TGTGCCAGCAGCCAGATGGCCACCGGGGAGCTGTTTTTT. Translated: CASSQMATGELFF.

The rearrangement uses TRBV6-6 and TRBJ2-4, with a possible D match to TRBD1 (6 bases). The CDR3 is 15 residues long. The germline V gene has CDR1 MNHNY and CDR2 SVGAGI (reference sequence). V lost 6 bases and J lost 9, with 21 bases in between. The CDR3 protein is CASRHGVQGQAIQYF. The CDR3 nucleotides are TGTGCCAGCAGACACGGGGTCCAGGGGCAAGCCATTCAGTACTTC.

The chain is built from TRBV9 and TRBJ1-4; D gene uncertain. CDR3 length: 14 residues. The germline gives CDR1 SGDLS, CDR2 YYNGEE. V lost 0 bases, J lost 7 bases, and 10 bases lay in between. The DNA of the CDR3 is TGTGCCAGCAGCGTAGGAGGATTTGGTGAAAAACTGTTTTTT. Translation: CASSVGGFGEKLFF.

Here the CDR3 reads CSVTSGGATEAFF. CDR3 DNA sequence: TGCAGCGTGACTTCTGGGGGGGCCACTGAAGCTTTCTTT. The chain joins TRBV29-1 to TRBJ1-1; TRBD1 might be the D (6 bases). Trimming removed 6 bases from V and 4 bases from J, with 15 bases in between. CDR3 length: 13 residues. The germline V gene has CDR1 SQVTM and CDR2 ANQGSEA.

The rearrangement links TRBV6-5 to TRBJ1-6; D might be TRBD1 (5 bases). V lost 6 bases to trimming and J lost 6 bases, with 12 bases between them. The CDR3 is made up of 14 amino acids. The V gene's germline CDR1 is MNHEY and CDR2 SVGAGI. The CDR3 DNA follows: TGTGCCAGCAGCCCCACGGGGGGTAATTCACCCCTCCACTTT. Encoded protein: CASSPTGGNSPLHF.

This CDR3 is CASSHQGASTEAFF. In DNA form, the CDR3 reads TGTGCCAGCAGCCACCAGGGGGCGAGCACTGAAGCTTTCTTT. The chain couples TRBV3-1 (or the pseudogene TRBV3-2) to TRBJ1-1; 8 nucleotides match TRBD1. Trimming cost V 3 bases and J 4 bases; bases outside gene matches: 4. CDR1 LGHDT and CDR2 YNNKEL come from the germline V gene (reference sequence). There are 14 residues in the CDR3.

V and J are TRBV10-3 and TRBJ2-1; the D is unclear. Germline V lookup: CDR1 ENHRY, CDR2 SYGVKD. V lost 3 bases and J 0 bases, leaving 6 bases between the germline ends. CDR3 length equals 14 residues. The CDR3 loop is CAISDYGSYNEQFF. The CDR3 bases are TGTGCCATCAGTGACTACGGCTCCTACAATGAGCAGTTCTTC.

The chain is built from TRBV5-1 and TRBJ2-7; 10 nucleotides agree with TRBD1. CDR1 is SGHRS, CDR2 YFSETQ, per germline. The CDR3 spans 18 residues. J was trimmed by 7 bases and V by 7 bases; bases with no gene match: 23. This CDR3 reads CASAQNPPGTGVLWEQYV. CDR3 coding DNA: TGCGCCAGCGCACAAAACCCCCCTGGGACAGGGGTACTCTGGGAGCAGTACGTC.

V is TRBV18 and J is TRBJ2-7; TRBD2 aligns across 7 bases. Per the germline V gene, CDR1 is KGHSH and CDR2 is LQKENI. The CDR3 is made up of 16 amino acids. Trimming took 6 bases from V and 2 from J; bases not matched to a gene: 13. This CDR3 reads CASSPLAGGDTYEQYF. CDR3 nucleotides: TGTGCCAGCTCCCCCCTGGCTGGGGGGGATACCTACGAGCAGTACTTC.

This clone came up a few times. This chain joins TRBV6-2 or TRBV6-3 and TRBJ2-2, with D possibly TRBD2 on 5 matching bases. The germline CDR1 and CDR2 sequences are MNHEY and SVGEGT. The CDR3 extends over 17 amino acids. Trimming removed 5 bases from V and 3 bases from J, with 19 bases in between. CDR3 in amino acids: CASSTTRDVVHTGELFF. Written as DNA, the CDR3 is TGTGCCAGCAGTACCACCCGGGATGTCGTACACACCGGGGAGCTGTTTTTT.

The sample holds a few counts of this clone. CDR3 loop: CASSHWGLAEETQYF. The CDR3, as DNA: TGTGCCAGCAGCCATTGGGGACTAGCGGAAGAGACCCAGTACTTC. V gene TRBV14 combines with J gene TRBJ2-5, with 11 positions matching TRBD2. The germline V gene has CDR1 SGHDN and CDR2 FVKESK. V lost 3 bases to trimming and J lost 3 bases; unmatched junction nucleotides: 3. The CDR3 is 15 amino acids.

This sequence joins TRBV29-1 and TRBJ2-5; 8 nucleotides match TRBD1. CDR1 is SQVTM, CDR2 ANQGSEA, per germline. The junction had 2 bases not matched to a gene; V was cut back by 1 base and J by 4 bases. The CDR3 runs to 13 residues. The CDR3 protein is CSVEGTGSETQYF. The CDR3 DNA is TGCAGCGTTGAAGGGACAGGGTCAGAGACCCAGTACTTC.

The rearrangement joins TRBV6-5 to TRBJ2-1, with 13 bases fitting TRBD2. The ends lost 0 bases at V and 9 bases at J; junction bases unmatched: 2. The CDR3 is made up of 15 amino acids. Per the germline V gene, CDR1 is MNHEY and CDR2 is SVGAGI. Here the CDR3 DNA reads TGTGCCAGCAGTTACTCTCGGACTAGCGGGAGTGAGCAGTTCTTC. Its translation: CASSYSRTSGSEQFF.

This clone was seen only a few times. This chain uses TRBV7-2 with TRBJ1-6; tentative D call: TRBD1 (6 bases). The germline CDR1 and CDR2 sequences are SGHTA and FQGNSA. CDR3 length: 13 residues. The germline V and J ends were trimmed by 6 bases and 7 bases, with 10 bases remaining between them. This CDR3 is CASRQGNNSPLHF. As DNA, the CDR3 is TGTGCCAGCAGGCAGGGGAACAATTCACCCCTCCACTTT.

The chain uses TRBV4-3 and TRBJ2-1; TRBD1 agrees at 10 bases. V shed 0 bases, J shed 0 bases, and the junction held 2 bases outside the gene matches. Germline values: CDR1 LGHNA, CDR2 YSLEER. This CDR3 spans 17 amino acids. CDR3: CASSQDGTGASYNEQFF. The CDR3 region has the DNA TGCGCCAGCAGCCAAGATGGGACAGGGGCCTCCTACAATGAGCAGTTCTTC.

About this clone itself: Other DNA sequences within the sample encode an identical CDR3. The CDR3 bases are TGTGCCAGCAGTGAAGAGCGGAAAAATCAGCCCCAGCATTTT. This sequence encodes CASSEERKNQPQHF. The chain recombines TRBV6-1 with TRBJ1-5; D remains ambiguous. Germline values: CDR1 MNHNS, CDR2 SASEGT. The V and J ends lost 1 base and 4 bases respectively, with 8 bases between them. This CDR3 is built from 14 residues.

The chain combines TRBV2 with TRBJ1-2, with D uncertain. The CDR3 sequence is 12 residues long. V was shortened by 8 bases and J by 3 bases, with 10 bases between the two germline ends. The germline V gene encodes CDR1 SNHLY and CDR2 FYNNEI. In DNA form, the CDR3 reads TGTGCCAGCCGAGGAACCGACTATGGCTACACCTTC. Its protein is CASRGTDYGYTF.

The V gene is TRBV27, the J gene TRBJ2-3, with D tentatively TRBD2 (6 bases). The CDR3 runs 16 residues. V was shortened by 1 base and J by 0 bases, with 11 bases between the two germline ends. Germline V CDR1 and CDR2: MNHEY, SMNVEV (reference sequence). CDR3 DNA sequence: TGTGCCAGCAGTTTATTATCGGGAGTCAGCACAGATACGCAGTATTTT. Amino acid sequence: CASSLLSGVSTDTQYF.

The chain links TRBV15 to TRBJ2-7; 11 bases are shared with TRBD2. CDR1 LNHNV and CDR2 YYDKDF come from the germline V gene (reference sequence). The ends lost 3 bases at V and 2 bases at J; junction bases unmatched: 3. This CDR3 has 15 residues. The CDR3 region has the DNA TGTGCCACCAGCAGGGGGACTAGCGGTACCTACGAGCAGTACTTC. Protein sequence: CATSRGTSGTYEQYF.

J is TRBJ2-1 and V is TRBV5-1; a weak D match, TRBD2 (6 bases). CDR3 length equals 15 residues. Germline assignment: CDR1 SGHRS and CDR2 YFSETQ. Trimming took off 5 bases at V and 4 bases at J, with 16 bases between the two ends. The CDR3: CASRPGTPIYNEQFF. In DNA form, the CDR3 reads TGCGCCAGCAGACCCGGGACTCCCATATACAATGAGCAGTTCTTC.

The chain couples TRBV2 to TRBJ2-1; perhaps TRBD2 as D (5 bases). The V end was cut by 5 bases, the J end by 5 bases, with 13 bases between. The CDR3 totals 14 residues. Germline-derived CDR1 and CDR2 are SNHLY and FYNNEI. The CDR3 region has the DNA TGTGCCAGCAGTCCTAGCTCCTATAACAATGAGCAGTTCTTC. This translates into CASSPSSYNNEQFF.

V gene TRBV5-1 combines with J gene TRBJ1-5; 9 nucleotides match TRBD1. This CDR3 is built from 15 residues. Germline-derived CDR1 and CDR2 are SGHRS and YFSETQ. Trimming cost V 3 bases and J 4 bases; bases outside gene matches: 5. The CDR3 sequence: CASSWGTGLNQPQHF. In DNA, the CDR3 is TGCGCCAGCAGCTGGGGGACAGGGCTTAATCAGCCCCAGCATTTT.

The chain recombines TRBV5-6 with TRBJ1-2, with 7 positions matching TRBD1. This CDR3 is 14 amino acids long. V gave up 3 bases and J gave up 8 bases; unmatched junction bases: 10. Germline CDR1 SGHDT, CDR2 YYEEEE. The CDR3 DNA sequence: TGTGCCAGCAGCTCAATTGACAGGGTGGGCGGCTACACCTTC. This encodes CASSSIDRVGGYTF. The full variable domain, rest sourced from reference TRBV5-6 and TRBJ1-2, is DAGVTQSPTHLIKTRGQQVTLRCSPKSGHDTVSWYQQALGQGPQFIFQYYEEEERQRGNFPDRFSGHQFPNYSSELNVNALLLGDSALYLCASSSIDRVGGYTFGSGTRLTVV.

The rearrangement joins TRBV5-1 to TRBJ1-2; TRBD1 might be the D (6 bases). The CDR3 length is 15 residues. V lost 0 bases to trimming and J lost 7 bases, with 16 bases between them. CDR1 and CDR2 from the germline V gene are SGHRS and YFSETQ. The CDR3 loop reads CASSLVAPGDPGYTF. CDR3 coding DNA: TGCGCCAGCAGCTTGGTCGCACCAGGGGACCCTGGCTACACCTTC.

CDR3 residues: CASSPEPQGGEAFF. CDR3 bases: TGTGCCAGCAGCCCGGAACCTCAGGGAGGGGAAGCTTTCTTT. The V call is TRBV11-3, the J call TRBJ1-1, with a tentative D call TRBD1 (5 bases). Germline V CDR1 and CDR2: SGHNT, YENEEA. V shed 5 bases and J shed 8 bases, with 18 bases lying between them. The CDR3 length is 14 residues.

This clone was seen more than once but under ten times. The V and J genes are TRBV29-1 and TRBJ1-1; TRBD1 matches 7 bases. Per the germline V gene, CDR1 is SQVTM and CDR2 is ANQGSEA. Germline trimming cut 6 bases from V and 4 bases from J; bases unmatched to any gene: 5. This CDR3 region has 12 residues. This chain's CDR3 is CSVRQGGTEAFF. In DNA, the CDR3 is TGCAGCGTAAGACAGGGCGGCACTGAAGCTTTCTTT.

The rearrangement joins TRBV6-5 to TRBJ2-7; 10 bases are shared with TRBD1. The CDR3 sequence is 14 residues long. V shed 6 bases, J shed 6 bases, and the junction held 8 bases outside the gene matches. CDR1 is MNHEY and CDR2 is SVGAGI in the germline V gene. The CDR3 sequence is CASRAGTGVREQYF. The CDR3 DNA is TGTGCCAGCAGGGCGGGGACAGGGGTACGCGAGCAGTACTTC.

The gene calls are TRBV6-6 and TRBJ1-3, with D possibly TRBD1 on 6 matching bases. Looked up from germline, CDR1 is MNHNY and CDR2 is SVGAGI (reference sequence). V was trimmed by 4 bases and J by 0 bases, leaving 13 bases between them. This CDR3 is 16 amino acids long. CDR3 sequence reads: CASSSYRDVSGNTIYF. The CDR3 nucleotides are TGTGCCAGCAGTTCCTACAGGGACGTCTCTGGAAACACCATATATTTT.